These 24 T cell receptor beta chains were all obtained from the same sample, sequenced in a study of T-cell memory formation after mild COVID-19. TCRdb ran MiXCR on the 5' RACE reads and lists one entry per CDR3 protein. The sample yields about 180,000 distinct CDR3 sequences, roughly 17% seen once. Sequenced material: PBMCs or a T cell subset sorted from them (not recorded which). All receptors come from an adult woman who had mild COVID-19 (a few samples of this study predate the infection). Cell type and time point are not known.

The chain has TRBV7-8 and TRBJ2-7; 8 nucleotides agree with TRBD1. The CDR3 runs 12 residues. Germline V gives CDR1 SGHVS, CDR2 FQNEAQ. V lost 8 bases to trimming and J lost 6 bases; unmatched junction nucleotides: 6. CDR3 amino acids: CASLDRGSEQYF. In nucleotides, the CDR3 is TGTGCCAGCTTAGACAGGGGTAGCGAGCAGTACTTC.

This chain connects TRBV30 to TRBJ1-2; D is undetermined. CDR1 and CDR2 from the germline V gene are GTSNPN and SVGIG (reference sequence). The CDR3 consists of 12 residues. Between the trimmed V and J ends, which lost 4 bases and 8 bases, there was a span of 14 bases. The CDR3 bases are TGTGCCTGGACCCCCACGGGGTTGGGCTACACCTTC. Amino acid sequence: CAWTPTGLGYTF.

There are a few counts of this clonotype. The rearrangement links TRBV4-1 to TRBJ2-3; TRBD2 matches 11 bases. The CDR3 runs 17 residues. Germline V lookup: CDR1 MGHRA, CDR2 YSYEKL. V trimming: 4 bases; J trimming: 2 bases; junction bases outside the gene matches: 8. The CDR3 coding sequence is TGCGCCAGCAGCCCCGTCCGACTAGCGGGGAACACAGATACGCAGTATTTT. This gives the protein CASSPVRLAGNTDTQYF.

The genes are TRBV5-5 and TRBJ1-1; perhaps TRBD1 as D (5 bases). V lost 3 bases to trimming and J lost 5 bases, with 11 bases between them. CDR3 length: 13 residues. The germline V gene encodes CDR1 SGHKS and CDR2 YYEKEE (reference sequence). The CDR3 sequence: CASSSGPETEAFF. The DNA of the CDR3 is TGTGCCAGCAGCTCGGGACCGGAGACTGAAGCTTTCTTT.

This clonotype was observed a handful of times. The V gene is TRBV7-6, the J gene TRBJ2-2; the match to TRBD2 covers 10 bases. Germline loops: CDR1 SGHVS, CDR2 FNYEAQ. CDR3 length equals 18 residues. V trimming: 3 bases; J trimming: 1 base; junction bases outside the gene matches: 8. This CDR3 reads CASSFRLAGFLNTGELFF. The CDR3 DNA reads TGTGCCAGCAGCTTTAGACTAGCGGGTTTCCTGAACACCGGGGAGCTGTTTTTT.

This clonotype was found many times. This rearrangement joins TRBV7-8 to TRBJ1-1; D call uncertain. The CDR3 is made up of 14 amino acids. Trimming took off 2 bases at V and 4 bases at J, with 11 bases between the two ends. The germline V gene has CDR1 SGHVS and CDR2 FQNEAQ. As DNA, the CDR3 is TGTGCCAGCAGCTTACGGGTAGGGAGCACTGAAGCTTTCTTT. The encoded protein is CASSLRVGSTEAFF.

This clonotype has a handful of counts. V usage is TRBV6-2 or TRBV6-3 and J usage is TRBJ1-6; TRBD1 aligns across 10 bases. This CDR3 is 16 amino acids long. Per germline, CDR1 MNHEY and CDR2 SVGEGT. V was pared by 5 bases and J by 6 bases, with 7 bases of the junction left unmatched. The CDR3 DNA reads as TGTGCCAGCAGTCCGCGGGACAGGGGTGTTAATTCACCCCTCCACTTT. Its translation: CASSPRDRGVNSPLHF.

The chain recombines TRBV5-5 with TRBJ2-1; maybe TRBD2 (6 bases). Germline V CDR1 and CDR2: SGHKS, YYEKEE (reference sequence). V was pared by 4 bases and J by 7 bases, with 15 bases between. This CDR3 spans 14 amino acids. The DNA of the CDR3 is TGTGCCAGCAGCCCCTGGGAGGCGAGGAATGAGCAGTTCTTC. Translation: CASSPWEARNEQFF.

A note on this clonotype: One end of the junction does not line up with germline, which may come from a read error. This sequence joins TRBV7-2 and TRBJ2-7; 11 bases agree with TRBD1. The CDR3 runs to 13 residues. CDR1 is SGHTA and CDR2 is FQGNSA in the germline V gene. This chain's CDR3 is CAVEGQGAYEQYF. The DNA of the CDR3 is TGCGCAGTCGAGGGACAGGGGGCCTACGAGCAGTACTTC.

In this sample, this clonotype turned up many times. The chain couples TRBV7-2 to TRBJ2-4; possibly TRBD1 for D (6 bases). The V gene lost 1 base and the J gene lost 0 bases, with 13 bases spanning the gap. Germline lookup yields CDR1 SGHTA and CDR2 FQGNSA. The CDR3 is 17 amino acids. The chain's CDR3 is CASSLDGTLLAKNIQYF. In nucleotides, the CDR3 is TGTGCCAGCAGCTTAGACGGGACACTACTAGCCAAAAACATTCAGTACTTC.

This clonotype was found a few times. J is TRBJ2-2 and V is TRBV6-6; D gene ambiguous. The germline V gene encodes CDR1 MNHNY and CDR2 SVGAGI (reference sequence). CDR3 length: 14 residues. V was trimmed by 6 bases and J by 2 bases, leaving 10 bases between them. CDR3 in DNA: TGTGCCAGCAGACCCCCGGCCAACACCGGGGAGCTGTTTTTT. Translated: CASRPPANTGELFF.

This clonotype was found many times. V gene TRBV7-9 combines with J gene TRBJ2-5; D is unclear. This CDR3 has 10 residues. Germline V gene lookup returns CDR1 SEHNR and CDR2 FQNEAQ (reference sequence). V shed 5 bases and J shed 2 bases, with 0 bases lying between them. CDR3 amino acids: CASSQETQYF. The DNA of the CDR3 is TGTGCCAGCAGCCAAGAGACCCAGTACTTC.

The sample holds many counts of this clonotype. The V and J genes are TRBV12-3 or TRBV12-4 and TRBJ2-2, with unresolved D. The CDR3 runs to 14 residues. V shed 4 bases and J shed 7 bases, with 13 bases lying between them. CDR3 nucleotides: TGTGCCAGCAGTTCGGGCCTCGTGGGCGGGGAGCTGTTTTTT. Translating it yields CASSSGLVGGELFF.

The chain has TRBV20-1 and TRBJ1-2; no firm D call. Germline values: CDR1 DFQATT, CDR2 SNEGSKA (reference sequence). The CDR3 covers 14 residues. With 5 bases removed from V and 1 base from J, the gap between germline ends came to 14 bases. The CDR3 reads CSAVQSLHNYGYTF. CDR3 bases: TGCAGTGCTGTCCAGAGCCTCCATAACTATGGCTACACCTTC.

The chain recombines TRBV20-1 with TRBJ2-7; 11 bases are a match to TRBD2. The CDR3 length is 16 residues. CDR1 and CDR2 (germline): DFQATT, SNEGSKA (reference sequence). The J segment lost 2 bases and the V segment lost 1 base, leaving 7 bases of the junction unmatched. The CDR3 region has the DNA TGCAGTGCTAGAGGAGGGCTAGCGGGGGGTACCTACGAGCAGTACTTC. Amino acids: CSARGGLAGGTYEQYF.

This clonotype has just a few counts. This sequence joins TRBV20-1 and TRBJ2-1; D is ambiguous. This CDR3 spans 13 amino acids. Trimming shortened V by 6 bases and J by 1 base, and 10 bases separated the two germline ends. The germline V gene encodes CDR1 DFQATT and CDR2 SNEGSKA (reference sequence). In DNA form, the CDR3 reads TGCAGTGCGAGCTCTGTATCCTACAATGAGCAGTTCTTC. Translated: CSASSVSYNEQFF.

The chain combines TRBV6-6 with TRBJ2-7; no reliable D call. With 2 bases removed from V and 5 bases from J, the gap between germline ends came to 7 bases. In germline, CDR1 is MNHNY, CDR2 SVGAGI (reference sequence). CDR3 length: 12 residues. The CDR3 loop is CASSYRFHEQYF. The CDR3 region has the DNA TGTGCCAGCAGTTACAGGTTCCACGAGCAGTACTTC.

This chain connects TRBV2 to TRBJ2-1; D is perhaps TRBD1 (6 bases). V lost 8 bases to trimming and J lost 8 bases, with 10 bases between them. This CDR3 region has 11 residues. Per germline, CDR1 SNHLY and CDR2 FYNNEI. CDR3 loop: CASEGVDEQFF. The DNA of the CDR3 is TGTGCCAGCGAGGGGGTCGATGAGCAGTTCTTC.

The gene calls are TRBV4-3 and TRBJ2-3; D gene unclear. The CDR3 is 14 amino acids. Per the germline V gene, CDR1 is LGHNA and CDR2 is YSLEER. Deletions cut 0 bases from V and 3 bases from J, with 7 bases between. The CDR3 loop is CASSQDTGTDTQYF. CDR3 in DNA: TGCGCCAGCAGCCAAGATACCGGAACAGATACGCAGTATTTT.

The chain employs TRBV29-1 and TRBJ2-3; tentatively, D is TRBD2 (6 bases). In germline, CDR1 is SQVTM, CDR2 ANQGSEA. This CDR3 has 12 residues. Trimming left V 6 bases short and J 6 bases short, with 13 bases between. The CDR3 here is CSVPRGADTQYF. The CDR3 nucleotides are TGCAGCGTGCCGCGGGGAGCCGATACGCAGTATTTT.

This clonotype came up once. The chain joins TRBV27 to TRBJ1-6, with no clear D. This CDR3 spans 17 amino acids. Per germline, CDR1 MNHEY and CDR2 SMNVEV (reference sequence). V lost 1 base, J lost 0 bases, and 10 bases lay in between. CDR3 in amino acids: CASSLFVSSSYNSPLHF. In DNA, the CDR3 is TGTGCCAGCAGTTTATTTGTCAGTAGCTCCTATAATTCACCCCTCCACTTT.

V and J are TRBV19 and TRBJ1-1, with D possibly TRBD1 on 5 matching bases. Trimming left V 3 bases short and J 1 base short, with 9 bases between. The CDR3 length is 14 residues. Germline loops: CDR1 LNHDA, CDR2 SQIVND (reference sequence). DNA of the CDR3: TGTGCCAGTAGTATTCGGGGCAGGAACACTGAAGCTTTCTTT. Its translation is CASSIRGRNTEAFF.

The chain couples TRBV5-1 to TRBJ2-3; D gene uncertain. V lost 3 bases and J lost 0, with 11 bases in between. Germline V lookup: CDR1 SGHRS, CDR2 YFSETQ. The CDR3 is 15 amino acids. The DNA of the CDR3 is TGCGCCAGCAGCTGGGATCGACCTAGCACAGATACGCAGTATTTT. It is translated as CASSWDRPSTDTQYF.

The rearrangement joins TRBV6-5 to TRBJ2-3; D is ambiguous. CDR3 length equals 14 residues. V lost 4 bases and J lost 6, with 14 bases in between. Germline CDR1 is MNHEY and CDR2 is SVGAGI. CDR3 region: CASSLESAPDTQYF. CDR3 coding DNA: TGTGCCAGCAGTTTGGAGTCGGCCCCGGATACGCAGTATTTT.